One and the same sample provided the 13 T cell receptor beta chains below, sequenced in a study of T cell responses to AZD1222 COVID-19 vaccine. Sequencing was performed with immunoSEQ multiplex PCR; in TCRdb, only in-frame clones are kept and a portion is missing. The data show around 190,000 clones, roughly 94% seen once. The source material was peripheral blood, sampled 28 days after the second AZD1222 dose. All receptors derive from an adult who received the AZD1222 COVID-19 vaccine.

This clone was detected once. This chain joins TRBV6-6 and TRBJ1-1; TRBD1 might be the D (5 bases). This CDR3 region has 14 residues. CDR1 and CDR2 (germline): MNHNY, SVGAGI (reference sequence). Trimming removed 4 bases at V and 4 bases at J, with 13 bases between. CDR3 nucleotides: TGTGCCAGCAGTTCGCAGGGCGGAAGCACTGAAGCTTTCTTT. Amino acid sequence: CASSSQGGSTEAFF.

This chain links TRBV6-2 or TRBV6-3 with TRBJ1-5; D gene unclear. CDR3 length: 14 amino acids. Germline V gives CDR1 MNHEY, CDR2 SVGEGT. The germline V and J ends were trimmed by 2 bases and 4 bases, with 9 bases remaining between them. This CDR3 is CASSYGMRNQPQHF. CDR3 nucleotide sequence: TGTGCCAGCAGTTACGGGATGAGGAATCAGCCCCAGCATTTT.

This clone has only a few counts. The V gene is TRBV29-1, the J gene TRBJ2-7; 10 bases fit TRBD1. The ends lost 3 bases at V and 7 bases at J; junction bases unmatched: 9. The CDR3 consists of 14 residues. Per germline, CDR1 SQVTM and CDR2 ANQGSEA. The CDR3 sequence: CSVESGTGVGEQYF. The CDR3 nucleotides are TGCAGCGTTGAGTCCGGGACAGGGGTGGGAGAGCAGTACTTC.

This chain joins TRBV30 and TRBJ2-3; D possibly corresponds to TRBD2 (5 bases). CDR1 is GTSNPN and CDR2 is SVGIG in the germline V gene (reference sequence). Trimming pared 0 bases from V and 5 bases from J, leaving 9 bases between. This CDR3 is built from 13 residues. CDR3 sequence (DNA): TGTGCCTGGAGTGTAGCCGGGATAGATACGCAGTATTTT. Protein sequence: CAWSVAGIDTQYF.

The chain recombines TRBV24-1 with TRBJ1-5, with D uncertain. Germline CDR1 is KGHDR and CDR2 is SFDVKD. There are 13 residues in the CDR3. V lost 4 bases and J 4 bases, leaving 7 bases between the germline ends. CDR3: CATSDRTNQPQHF. As DNA, the CDR3 is TGTGCCACCAGTGACAGGACTAATCAGCCCCAGCATTTT.

The V gene is TRBV29-1, the J gene TRBJ2-7, with 8 bases identical to TRBD2. The germline V gene encodes CDR1 SQVTM and CDR2 ANQGSEA. This CDR3 spans 14 amino acids. Trimming took 4 bases from V and 2 from J; bases not matched to a gene: 7. The CDR3 reads CSVVSGSGPYEQYF. The CDR3 DNA sequence: TGCAGCGTTGTAAGCGGGAGCGGCCCCTACGAGCAGTACTTC.

The V gene is TRBV6-2 or TRBV6-3, the J gene TRBJ1-1, with D unresolved. Trimming removed 2 bases at V and 4 bases at J, with 11 bases between. Germline CDR1 and CDR2: MNHEY and SVGEGT. The CDR3 covers 14 residues. The CDR3, as DNA: TGTGCCAGCAGTTACAACACGGCCGGCACTGAAGCTTTCTTT. This encodes CASSYNTAGTEAFF.

Comment on this clone: Within the sample, other DNA sequences also encode this same CDR3. The genes are TRBV7-2 and TRBJ2-2; 7 nucleotides match TRBD1. V lost 1 base, J lost 8 bases, and 4 bases stayed unmatched. Per the germline V gene, CDR1 is SGHTA and CDR2 is FQGNSA. There are 14 residues in the CDR3. The DNA of the CDR3 is TGTGCCAGCAGCTTAGACAGGGGCCCTGGGGAGCTGTTTTTT. Residues: CASSLDRGPGELFF.

The chain couples TRBV27 to TRBJ1-5; D gene uncertain. The germline V gene encodes CDR1 MNHEY and CDR2 SMNVEV (reference sequence). The CDR3 totals 12 residues. V shed 2 bases and J shed 8 bases, with 7 bases lying between them. The DNA for the CDR3 is TGTGCCAGCAGTTTAAAAGGAAAGCCCCAGCATTTT. Translated: CASSLKGKPQHF.

The chain combines TRBV7-8 with TRBJ2-6; D perhaps matches TRBD1 (6 bases). With 5 bases removed from V and 2 bases from J, the gap between germline ends came to 16 bases. This CDR3 spans 17 amino acids. Per the germline V gene, CDR1 is SGHVS and CDR2 is FQNEAQ. The CDR3 coding sequence is TGTGCCAGCAGCCCACCAGGGGTTGGCGCTGGGGCCAACGTCCTGACTTTC. The encoded protein is CASSPPGVGAGANVLTF.

In its sample, this clone was seen once. The chain couples TRBV27 to TRBJ1-2, with D uncertain. This CDR3 has 14 amino acids. The V and J ends lost 5 bases and 2 bases respectively, with 12 bases between them. Germline V gene lookup returns CDR1 MNHEY and CDR2 SMNVEV (reference sequence). CDR3 DNA: TGTGCCAGCAGTACCCGTTCGGGGAACTATGGCTACACCTTC. This translates into CASSTRSGNYGYTF.

The V and J genes are TRBV19 and TRBJ1-3; TRBD1 might be the D (6 bases). The germline V gene encodes CDR1 LNHDA and CDR2 SQIVND (reference sequence). Deletions cut 6 bases from V and 1 base from J, with 13 bases between. This CDR3 has 15 residues. The CDR3 protein is CASSIRDTSGNTIYF. The CDR3 DNA is TGTGCCAGTAGCATCCGGGACACTTCTGGAAACACCATATATTTT.

V is TRBV6-2 or TRBV6-3 and J is TRBJ1-2, with D maybe TRBD1 (5 bases). CDR1 MNHEY and CDR2 SVGEGT come from the germline V gene. The CDR3 is 15 amino acids. Trimming took off 4 bases at V and 1 base at J, with 13 bases between the two ends. In DNA, the CDR3 is TGTGCCAGCAGTTTCCGACAGTCGTATAACTATGGCTACACCTTC. Translating it yields CASSFRQSYNYGYTF.